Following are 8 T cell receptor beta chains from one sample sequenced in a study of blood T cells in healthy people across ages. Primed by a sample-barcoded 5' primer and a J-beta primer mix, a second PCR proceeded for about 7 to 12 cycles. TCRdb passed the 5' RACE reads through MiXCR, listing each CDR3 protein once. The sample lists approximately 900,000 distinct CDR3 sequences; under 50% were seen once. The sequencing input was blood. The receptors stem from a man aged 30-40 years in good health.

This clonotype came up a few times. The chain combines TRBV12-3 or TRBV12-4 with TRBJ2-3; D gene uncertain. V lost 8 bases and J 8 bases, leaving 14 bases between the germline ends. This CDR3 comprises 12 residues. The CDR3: CASLGVLGTQYF. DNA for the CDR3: TGTGCCAGCCTTGGCGTCCTGGGTACGCAGTATTTT.

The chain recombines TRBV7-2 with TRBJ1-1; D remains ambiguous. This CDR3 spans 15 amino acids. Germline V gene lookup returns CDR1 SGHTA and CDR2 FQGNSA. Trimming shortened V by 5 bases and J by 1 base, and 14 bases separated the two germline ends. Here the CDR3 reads CASSPGQTRNTEAFF. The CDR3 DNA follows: TGTGCCAGCAGCCCCGGGCAGACCCGGAACACTGAAGCTTTCTTT.

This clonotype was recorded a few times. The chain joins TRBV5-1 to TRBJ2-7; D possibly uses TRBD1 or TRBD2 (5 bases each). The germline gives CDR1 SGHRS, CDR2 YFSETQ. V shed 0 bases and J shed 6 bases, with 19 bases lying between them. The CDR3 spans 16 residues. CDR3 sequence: CASSLGQQVGRGEQYF. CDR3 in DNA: TGCGCCAGCAGCTTGGGACAACAGGTGGGGAGAGGCGAGCAGTACTTC.

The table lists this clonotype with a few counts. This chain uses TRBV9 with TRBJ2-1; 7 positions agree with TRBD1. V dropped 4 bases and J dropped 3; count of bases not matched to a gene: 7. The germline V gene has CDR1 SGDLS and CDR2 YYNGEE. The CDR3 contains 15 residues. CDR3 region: CASSPRQGVYNEQFF. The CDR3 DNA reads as TGTGCCAGCAGCCCCAGACAGGGAGTCTACAATGAGCAGTTCTTC. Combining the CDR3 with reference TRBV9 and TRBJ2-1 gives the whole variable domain DSGVTQTPKHLITATGQRVTLRCSPRSGDLSVYWYQQSLDQGLQFLIQYYNGEERAKGNILERFSAQQFPDLHSELNLSSLELGDSALYFCASSPRQGVYNEQFFGPGTRLTVL.

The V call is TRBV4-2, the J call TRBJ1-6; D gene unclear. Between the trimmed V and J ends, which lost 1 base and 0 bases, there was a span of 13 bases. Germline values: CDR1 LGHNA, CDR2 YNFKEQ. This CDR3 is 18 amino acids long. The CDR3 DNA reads TGTGCCAGCAGCCAAGGGTTGGATAGGAGCTCCTATAATTCACCCCTCCACTTT. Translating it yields CASSQGLDRSSYNSPLHF.

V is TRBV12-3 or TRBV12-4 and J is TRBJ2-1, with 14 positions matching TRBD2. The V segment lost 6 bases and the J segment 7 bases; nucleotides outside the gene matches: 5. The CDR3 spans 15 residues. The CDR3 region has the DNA TGTGCCAGCAGGCTCGGGACTAGCGGGGGAAATGAGCAGTTCTTC. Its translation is CASRLGTSGGNEQFF.

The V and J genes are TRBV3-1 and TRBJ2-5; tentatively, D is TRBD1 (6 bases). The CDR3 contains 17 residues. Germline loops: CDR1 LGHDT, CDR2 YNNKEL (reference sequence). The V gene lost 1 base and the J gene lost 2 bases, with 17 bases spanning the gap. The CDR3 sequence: CASSQGARTTGQETQYF. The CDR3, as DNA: TGTGCCAGCAGCCAAGGGGCGAGGACGACAGGACAAGAGACCCAGTACTTC.

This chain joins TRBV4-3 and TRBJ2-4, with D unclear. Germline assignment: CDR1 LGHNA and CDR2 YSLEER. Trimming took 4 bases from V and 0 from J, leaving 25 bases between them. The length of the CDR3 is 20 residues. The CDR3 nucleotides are TGCGCCAGCAGCCGGATAGGCCATGATGCCCTCCAATTAGCCAAAAACATTCAGTACTTC. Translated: CASSRIGHDALQLAKNIQYF.